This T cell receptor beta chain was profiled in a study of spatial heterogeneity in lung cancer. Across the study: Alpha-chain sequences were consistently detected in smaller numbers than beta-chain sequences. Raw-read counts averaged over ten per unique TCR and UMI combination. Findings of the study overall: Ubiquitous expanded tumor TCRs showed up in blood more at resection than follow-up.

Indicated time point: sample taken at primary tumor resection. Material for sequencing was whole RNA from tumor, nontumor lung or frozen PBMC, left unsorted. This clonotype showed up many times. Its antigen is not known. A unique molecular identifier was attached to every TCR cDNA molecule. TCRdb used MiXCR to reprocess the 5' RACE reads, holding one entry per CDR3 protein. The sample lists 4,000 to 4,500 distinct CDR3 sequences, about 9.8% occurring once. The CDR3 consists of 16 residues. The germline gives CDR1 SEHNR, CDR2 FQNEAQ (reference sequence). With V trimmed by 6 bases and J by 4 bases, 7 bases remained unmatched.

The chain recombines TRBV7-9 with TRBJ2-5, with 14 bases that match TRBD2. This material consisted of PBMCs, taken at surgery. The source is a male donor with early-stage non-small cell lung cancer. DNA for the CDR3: TGTGCCAGCAGACCAACCGGGACTAGCGGGGGAGAGACCCAGTACTTC. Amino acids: CASRPTGTSGGETQYF.